Given below is one TCR beta chain in context. Its antigen is still unknown. Base qualities are not at hand, and no much larger clone is one base apart. The data stem from a study of control samples from healthy donors and cancer patients (dated by TCRdb to between 2020 and 2021). Libraries were prepared through the immunoSEQ multiplex PCR assay. This is the immuneACCESS table as TCRdb keeps it, with only in-frame sequences that have V and J called. A part of the clones is gone; compared with another copy, unresolved V genes explain less than half, and the rest is unexplained. This sample gives about 77,000 clones in total; almost 95% of them show up just once. The top ten constitute nearly 6% of the sample. V and J are truncated by 3 bases and 8 bases respectively, leaving an intervening sequence of 7 bases. Via the germline V gene, CDR1 is KGHDR and CDR2 SFDVKD. Taken from cysteine to phenylalanine, the CDR3 has 12 residues. Solely the CDR3 DNA is kept, with 36 bases framed from the first base.

This receptor was identified in a woman aged 55 to 70 in good health. The sample consisted of blood. The rearrangement joined TRBV24-1 to TRBJ1-5; the D gene remains uncertain. CDR3 sequence: CATSDRDKPQHF. In nucleotide form, the sequence is TGTGCCACCAGTGATCGGGATAAGCCCCAGCATTTT.